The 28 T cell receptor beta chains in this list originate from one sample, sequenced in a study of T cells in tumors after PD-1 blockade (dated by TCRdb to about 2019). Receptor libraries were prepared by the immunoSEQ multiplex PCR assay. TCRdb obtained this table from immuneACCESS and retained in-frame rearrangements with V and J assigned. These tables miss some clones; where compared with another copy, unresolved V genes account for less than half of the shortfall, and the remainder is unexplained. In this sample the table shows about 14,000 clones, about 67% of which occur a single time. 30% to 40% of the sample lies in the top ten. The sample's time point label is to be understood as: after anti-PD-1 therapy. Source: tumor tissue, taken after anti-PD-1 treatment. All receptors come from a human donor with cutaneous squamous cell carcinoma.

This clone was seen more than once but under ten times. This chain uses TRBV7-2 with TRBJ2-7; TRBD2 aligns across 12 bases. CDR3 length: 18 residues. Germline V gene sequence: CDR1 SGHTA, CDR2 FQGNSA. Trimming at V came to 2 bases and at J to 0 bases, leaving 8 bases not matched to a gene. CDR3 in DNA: TGTGCCAGCAGCTTAACCCCTAGCGGGAGGGGGATCTCCTACGAGCAGTACTTC. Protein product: CASSLTPSGRGISYEQYF.

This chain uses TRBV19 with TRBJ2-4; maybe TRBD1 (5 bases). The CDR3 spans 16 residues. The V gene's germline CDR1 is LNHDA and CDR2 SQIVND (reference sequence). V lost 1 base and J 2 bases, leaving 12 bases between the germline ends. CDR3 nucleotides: TGTGCCAGTAGTATAGTGGCAGGGAATACCAAAAACATTCAGTACTTC. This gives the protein CASSIVAGNTKNIQYF.

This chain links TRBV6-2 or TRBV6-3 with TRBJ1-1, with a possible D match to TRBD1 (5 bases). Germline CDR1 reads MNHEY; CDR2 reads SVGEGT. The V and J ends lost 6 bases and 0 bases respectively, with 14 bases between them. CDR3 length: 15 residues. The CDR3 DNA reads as TGTGCCAGCAGCGATAGGGGCGGGATGAACACTGAAGCTTTCTTT. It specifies CASSDRGGMNTEAFF.

CDR3 nucleotides: TGTGCCAGCAGTTATAGGGACAGCCCTAATGAAAAACTGTTTTTT. Protein sequence: CASSYRDSPNEKLFF. The chain has TRBV6-6 and TRBJ1-4, with TRBD1 matching 7 bases. The CDR3 is 15 residues long. Germline V gene sequence: CDR1 MNHNY, CDR2 SVGAGI (reference sequence). Trimming at V came to 3 bases and at J to 3 bases, leaving 4 bases not matched to a gene.

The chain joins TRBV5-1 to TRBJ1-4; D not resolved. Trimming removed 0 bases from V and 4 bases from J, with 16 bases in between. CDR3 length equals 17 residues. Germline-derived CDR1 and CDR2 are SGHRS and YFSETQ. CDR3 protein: CASSLGSGRARNEKLFF. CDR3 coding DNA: TGCGCCAGCAGCTTGGGCTCCGGTCGAGCGCGTAATGAAAAACTGTTTTTT.

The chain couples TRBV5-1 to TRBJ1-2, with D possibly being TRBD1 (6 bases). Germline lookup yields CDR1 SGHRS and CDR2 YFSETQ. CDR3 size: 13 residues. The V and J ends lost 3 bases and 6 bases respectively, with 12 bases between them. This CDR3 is CASSSQGRDGYTF. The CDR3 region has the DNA TGCGCCAGCAGCTCCCAGGGGAGGGATGGCTACACCTTC.

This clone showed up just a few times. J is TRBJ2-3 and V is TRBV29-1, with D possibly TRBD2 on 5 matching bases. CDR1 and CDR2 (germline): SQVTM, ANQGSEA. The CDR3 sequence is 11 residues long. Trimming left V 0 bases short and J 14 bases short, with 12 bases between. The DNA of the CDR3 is TGCAGCGTTGAAGACGGCGGGCGGAGGTATTTT. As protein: CSVEDGGRRYF.

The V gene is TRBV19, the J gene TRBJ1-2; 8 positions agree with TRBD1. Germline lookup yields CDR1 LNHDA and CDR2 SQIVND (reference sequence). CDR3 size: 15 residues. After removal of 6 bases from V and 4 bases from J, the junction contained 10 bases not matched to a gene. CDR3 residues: CASRRTPGGSYGYTF. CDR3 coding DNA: TGTGCCAGTAGACGAACGCCAGGGGGCAGCTATGGCTACACCTTC.

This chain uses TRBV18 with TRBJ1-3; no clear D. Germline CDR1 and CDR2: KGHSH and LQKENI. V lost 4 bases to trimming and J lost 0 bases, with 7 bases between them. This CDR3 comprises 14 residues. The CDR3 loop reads CASSRSDSGNTIYF. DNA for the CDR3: TGTGCCAGCTCACGATCTGACTCTGGAAACACCATATATTTT.

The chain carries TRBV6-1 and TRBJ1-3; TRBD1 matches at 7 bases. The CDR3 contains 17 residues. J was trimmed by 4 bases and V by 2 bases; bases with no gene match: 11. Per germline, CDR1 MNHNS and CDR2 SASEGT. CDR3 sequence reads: CASSEMVGGGYGNTIYF. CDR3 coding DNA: TGTGCCAGCAGTGAAATGGTGGGAGGGGGCTACGGAAACACCATATATTTT.

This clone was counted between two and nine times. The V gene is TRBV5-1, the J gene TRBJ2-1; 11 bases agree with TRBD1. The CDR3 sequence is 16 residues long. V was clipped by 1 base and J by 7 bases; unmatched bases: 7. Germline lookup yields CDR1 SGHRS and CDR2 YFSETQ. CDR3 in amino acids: CASSLIGDRGANEQFF. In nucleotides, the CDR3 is TGCGCCAGCAGCTTGATCGGGGACAGGGGGGCAAATGAGCAGTTCTTC.

The CDR3: CASSFESGTGIGAFF. For the CDR3, the DNA is TGTGCCAGCAGCTTCGAATCCGGGACGGGGATAGGAGCTTTCTTT. This chain uses TRBV5-8 with TRBJ1-1; possible D gene TRBD1, 5 bases. V was pared by 2 bases and J by 10 bases, with 21 bases between. Per germline, CDR1 SGHTS and CDR2 YDEGEE. The CDR3 sequence is 15 residues long. Combining the CDR3 with reference TRBV5-8 and TRBJ1-1 gives the whole variable domain EAGVTQSPTHLIKTRGQQATLRCSPISGHTSVYWYQQALGLGLQFLLWYDEGEERNRGNFPPRFSGRQFPNYSSELNVNALELEDSALYLCASSFESGTGIGAFFGQGTRLTVV.

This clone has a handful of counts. CDR3: CASSVGSSQKGEQYF. The CDR3 region has the DNA TGTGCCAGCAGCGTAGGATCAAGCCAAAAGGGCGAGCAGTACTTC. The gene calls are TRBV9 and TRBJ2-7; D unresolved. The CDR3 sequence is 15 residues long. V was pared by 0 bases and J by 6 bases, with 16 bases between. Germline values: CDR1 SGDLS, CDR2 YYNGEE.

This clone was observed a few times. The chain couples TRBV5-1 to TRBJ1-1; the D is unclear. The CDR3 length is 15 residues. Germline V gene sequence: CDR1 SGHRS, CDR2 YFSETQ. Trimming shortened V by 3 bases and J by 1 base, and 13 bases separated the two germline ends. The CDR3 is CASSYVPRTNTEAFF. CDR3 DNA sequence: TGCGCCAGCAGCTACGTGCCCCGTACGAACACTGAAGCTTTCTTT.

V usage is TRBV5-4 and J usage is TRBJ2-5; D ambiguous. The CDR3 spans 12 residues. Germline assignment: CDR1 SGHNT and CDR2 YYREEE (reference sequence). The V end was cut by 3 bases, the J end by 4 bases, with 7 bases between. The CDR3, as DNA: TGTGCCAGCAGCTCCGGCTTAGAGACCCAGTACTTC. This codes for CASSSGLETQYF. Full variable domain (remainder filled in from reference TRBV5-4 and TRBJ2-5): ETGVTQSPTHLIKTRGQQVTLRCSSQSGHNTVSWYQQALGQGPQFIFQYYREEENGRGNFPPRFSGLQFPNYSSELNVNALELDDSALYLCASSSGLETQYFGPGTRLLVL.

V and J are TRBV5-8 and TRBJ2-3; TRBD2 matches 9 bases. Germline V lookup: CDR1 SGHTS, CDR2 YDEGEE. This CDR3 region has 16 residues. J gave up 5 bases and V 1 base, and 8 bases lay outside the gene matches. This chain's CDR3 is CASSLYLAGSGDTQYF. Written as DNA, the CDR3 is TGTGCCAGCAGCTTGTACCTAGCGGGGAGTGGAGATACGCAGTATTTT.

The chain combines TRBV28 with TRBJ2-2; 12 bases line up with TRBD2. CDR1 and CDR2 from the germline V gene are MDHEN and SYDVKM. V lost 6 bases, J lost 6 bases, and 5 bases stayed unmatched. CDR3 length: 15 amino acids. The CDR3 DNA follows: TGTGCCAGCAGAATGGGACTAGCGGGTGCCGGGGAGCTGTTTTTT. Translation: CASRMGLAGAGELFF. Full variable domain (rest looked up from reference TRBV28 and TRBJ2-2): DVKVTQSSRYLVKRTGEKVFLECVQDMDHENMFWYRQDPGLGLRLIYFSYDVKMKEKGDIPEGYSVSREKKERFSLILESASTNQTSMYLCASRMGLAGAGELFFGEGSRLTVL.

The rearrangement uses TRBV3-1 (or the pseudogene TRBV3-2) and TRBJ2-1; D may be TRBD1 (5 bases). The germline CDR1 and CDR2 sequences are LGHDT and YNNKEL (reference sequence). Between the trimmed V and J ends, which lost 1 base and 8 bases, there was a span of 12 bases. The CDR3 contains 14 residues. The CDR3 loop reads CASSQAGASHEQFF. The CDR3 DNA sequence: TGTGCCAGCAGCCAAGCTGGGGCTTCCCATGAGCAGTTCTTC.

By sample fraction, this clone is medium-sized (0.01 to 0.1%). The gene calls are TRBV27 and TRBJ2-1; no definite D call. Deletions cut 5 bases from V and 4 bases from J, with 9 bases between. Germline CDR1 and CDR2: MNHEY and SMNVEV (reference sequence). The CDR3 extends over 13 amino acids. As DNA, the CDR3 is TGTGCCAGCAGTGCCGAACCTTACAATGAGCAGTTCTTC. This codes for CASSAEPYNEQFF.

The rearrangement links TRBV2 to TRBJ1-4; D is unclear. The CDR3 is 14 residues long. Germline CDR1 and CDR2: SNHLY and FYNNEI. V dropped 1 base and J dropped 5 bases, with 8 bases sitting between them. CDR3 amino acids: CASSEELPNEKLFF. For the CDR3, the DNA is TGTGCCAGCAGTGAAGAGCTCCCAAATGAAAAACTGTTTTTT. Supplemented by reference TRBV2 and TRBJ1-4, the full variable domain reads EPEVTQTPSHQVTQMGQEVILRCVPISNHLYFYWYRQILGQKVEFLVSFYNNEISEKSEIFDDQFSVERPDGSNFTLKIRSTKLEDSAMYFCASSEELPNEKLFFGSGTQLSVL.

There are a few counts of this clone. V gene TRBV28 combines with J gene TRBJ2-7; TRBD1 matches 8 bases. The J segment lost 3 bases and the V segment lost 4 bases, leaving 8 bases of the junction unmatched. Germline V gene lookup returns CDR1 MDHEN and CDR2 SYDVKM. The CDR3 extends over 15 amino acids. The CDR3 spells CASSSLGQAHYEQYF. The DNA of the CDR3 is TGTGCCAGCAGTTCCCTGGGACAGGCCCACTACGAGCAGTACTTC.

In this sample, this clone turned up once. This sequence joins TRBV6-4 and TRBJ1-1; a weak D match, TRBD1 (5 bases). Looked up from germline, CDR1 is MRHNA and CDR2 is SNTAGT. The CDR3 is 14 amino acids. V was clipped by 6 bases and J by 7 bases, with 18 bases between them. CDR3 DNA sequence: TGTGCCAGCAGCGTTGTGTTCGGGGGGGGTGAAGCTTTCTTT. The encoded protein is CASSVVFGGGEAFF.

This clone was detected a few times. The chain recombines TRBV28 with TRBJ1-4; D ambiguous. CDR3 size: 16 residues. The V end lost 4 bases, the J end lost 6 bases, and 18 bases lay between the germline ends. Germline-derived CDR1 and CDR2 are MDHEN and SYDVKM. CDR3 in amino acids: CASSYPLPGIDEKLFF. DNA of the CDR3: TGTGCCAGCAGTTACCCCCTTCCCGGGATTGATGAAAAACTGTTTTTT.

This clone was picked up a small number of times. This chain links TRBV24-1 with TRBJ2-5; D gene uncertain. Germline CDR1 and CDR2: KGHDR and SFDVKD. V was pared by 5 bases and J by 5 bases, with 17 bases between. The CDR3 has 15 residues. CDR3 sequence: CATSVGSITRETQYF. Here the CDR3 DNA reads TGTGCCACCAGTGTTGGCTCAATCACCAGGGAGACCCAGTACTTC.

The CDR3 spells CASGEDSYNEQFF. Here the CDR3 DNA reads TGTGCCAGCGGGGAGGACTCCTACAATGAGCAGTTCTTC. The chain couples TRBV2 to TRBJ2-1, with D perhaps TRBD2 (6 bases). The CDR3 is 13 amino acids. The V and J ends lost 8 bases and 0 bases respectively, with 8 bases between them. Germline CDR1 SNHLY, CDR2 FYNNEI.

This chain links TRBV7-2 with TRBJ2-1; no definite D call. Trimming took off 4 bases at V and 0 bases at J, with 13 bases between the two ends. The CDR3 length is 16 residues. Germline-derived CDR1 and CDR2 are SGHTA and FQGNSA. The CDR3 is CASSSGHGSSYNEQFF. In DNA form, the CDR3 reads TGTGCCAGCAGCTCTGGGCACGGTAGCTCCTACAATGAGCAGTTCTTC. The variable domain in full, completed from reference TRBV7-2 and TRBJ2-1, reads GAGVSQSPSNKVTEKGKDVELRCDPISGHTALYWYRQSLGQGLEFLIYFQGNSAPDKSGLPSDRFSAERTGGSVSTLTIQRTQQEDSAVYLCASSSGHGSSYNEQFFGPGTRLTVL.

CDR3 amino acids: CASSLAGQTNTEAFF. In nucleotides, the CDR3 is TGTGCCAGCAGCTTAGCAGGGCAAACGAACACTGAAGCTTTCTTT. The genes are TRBV7-6 and TRBJ1-1, with D uncertain. Trimming pared 0 bases from V and 1 base from J, leaving 9 bases between. The CDR3 totals 15 residues. Germline loops: CDR1 SGHVS, CDR2 FNYEAQ.

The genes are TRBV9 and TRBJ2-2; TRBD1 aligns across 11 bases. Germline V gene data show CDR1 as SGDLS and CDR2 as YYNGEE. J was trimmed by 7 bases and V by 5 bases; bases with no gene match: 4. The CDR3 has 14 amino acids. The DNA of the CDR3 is TGTGCCAGCAGACCGGGACAGGGGGTCGGGGAGCTGTTTTTT. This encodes CASRPGQGVGELFF.